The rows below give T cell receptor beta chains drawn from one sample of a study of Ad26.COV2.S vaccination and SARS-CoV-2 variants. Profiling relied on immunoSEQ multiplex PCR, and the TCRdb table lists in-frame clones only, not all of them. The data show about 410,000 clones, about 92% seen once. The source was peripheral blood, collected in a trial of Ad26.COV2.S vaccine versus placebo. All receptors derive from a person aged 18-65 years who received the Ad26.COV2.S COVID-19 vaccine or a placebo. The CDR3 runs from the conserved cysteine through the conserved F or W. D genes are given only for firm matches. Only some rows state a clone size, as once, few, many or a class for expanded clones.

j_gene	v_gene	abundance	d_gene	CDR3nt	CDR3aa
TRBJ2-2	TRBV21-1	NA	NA	TGTGCCAGCAGCAAAGGGACAGGGCGGTTGAACACCGGGGAGCTGTTTTTT	CASSKGTGRLNTGELFF
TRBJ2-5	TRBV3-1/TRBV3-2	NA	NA	TGTGCCAGCAGCCAAACAGGGTACCGTGAGACCCAGTACTTC	CASSQTGYRETQYF
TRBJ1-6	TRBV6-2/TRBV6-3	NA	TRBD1	TGTGCCAGCAGCCCCGGGACAGATAATTCACCCCTCCACTTT	CASSPGTDNSPLHF
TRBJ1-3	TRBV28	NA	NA	TGTGCCGCAACGGGGTCTGGAAACACCATATATTTT	CAATGSGNTIYF
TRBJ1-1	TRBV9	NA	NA	TGTGCCAGCAGCGTAGCCTCGACAGGGAACACTGAAGCTTTCTTT	CASSVASTGNTEAFF
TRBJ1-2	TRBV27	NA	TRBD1	TGTGCCAGCAGTTTCGCTACAGGGGGTGGTGGCTACACCTTC	CASSFATGGGGYTF
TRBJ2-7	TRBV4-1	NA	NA	TGCGCCAGCAGCCAAGGGGGGCCAGAGAGAGCCTACGAGCAGTACTTC	CASSQGGPERAYEQYF
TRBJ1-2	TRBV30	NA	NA	TGTGCCTGGAGGGATCGGGGCCAGGGTGGCTACACCTTC	CAWRDRGQGGYTF
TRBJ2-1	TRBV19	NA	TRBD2	TGTGCCAGTAGTATTCTGCGCGGGAGGTATAAGGGTGAGCAGTTCTTC	CASSILRGRYKGEQFF
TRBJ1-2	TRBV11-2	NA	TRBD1	TGTGCCAGCAGCTTAGGACAGGGAATTGGCTACACCTTC	CASSLGQGIGYTF
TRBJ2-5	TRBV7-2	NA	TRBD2	TGTGCCAGCAGCTTAGCGGGGCTAGCGGGGTATGTGACCCAGTACTTC	CASSLAGLAGYVTQYF
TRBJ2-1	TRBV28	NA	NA	TGTGCCAGCAGTTTGATGGCGGGGAGCTCCTACAATGAGCAGTTCTTC	CASSLMAGSSYNEQFF
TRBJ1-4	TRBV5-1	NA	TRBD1	TGCGCCAGCAGCGACCGGGACAGGGCGGATGAAAAACTGTTTTTT	CASSDRDRADEKLFF
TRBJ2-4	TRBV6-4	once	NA	TGTGCCAGCAGGCGGGACATTACTCTAGCCAAAAACATTCAGTACTTC	CASRRDITLAKNIQYF
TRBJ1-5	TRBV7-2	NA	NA	TGTGCCAGCAGCTCACCCTATCAGCCCCAGCATTTT	CASSSPYQPQHF
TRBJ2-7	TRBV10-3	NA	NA	TGTGCCACAGGCGTGGACGAGCAGTACTTC	CATGVDEQYF
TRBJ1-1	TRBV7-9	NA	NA	TGTGCCAGCAGCGGGGGACCTGAAGCTTTCTTT	CASSGGPEAFF
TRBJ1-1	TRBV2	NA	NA	TGTGCCGGTCGGGTCATGAACACTGAAGCTTTCTTT	CAGRVMNTEAFF
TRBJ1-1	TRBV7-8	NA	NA	TGTGCCAGCAGCTTACGCGGGGAAACTGAAGCTTTCTTT	CASSLRGETEAFF
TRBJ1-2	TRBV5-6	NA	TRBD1	TGTGCCAGCAGCATAGGGACAGGGAAGGACTATGGCTACACCTTC	CASSIGTGKDYGYTF
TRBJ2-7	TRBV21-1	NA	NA	TGTGCCAGCAGCAAAGAAGGGGGGATCGAGCAGTACTTC	CASSKEGGIEQYF
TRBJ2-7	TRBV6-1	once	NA	TGTGCCAGCAGTGAAGGGCACCTCTACGAGCAGTACTTC	CASSEGHLYEQYF
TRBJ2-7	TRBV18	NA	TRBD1	TGTGCCAGCTCACGGAACAGGGGTTCGGAAAGCTCCTACGAGCAGTACTTC	CASSRNRGSESSYEQYF
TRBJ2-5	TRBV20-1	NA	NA	TGCAGTGCAGGAGAAGAGACCCAGTACTTC	CSAGEETQYF
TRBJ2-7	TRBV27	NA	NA	TGTGCCAGCAGTTTTGGCGGTACCTACGAGCAGTACTTC	CASSFGGTYEQYF
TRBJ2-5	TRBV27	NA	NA	TGTGCCAGCAGTAGCCGGTCAGCCCAAGAGACCCAGTACTTC	CASSSRSAQETQYF
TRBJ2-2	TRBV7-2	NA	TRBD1	TGTGCCAGCAGCTTAAGACAGGGGGGAACCGGGGAGCTGTTTTTT	CASSLRQGGTGELFF
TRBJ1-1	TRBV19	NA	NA	TGTGCCAGTAGTATCTGGGGCACTGAAGCTTTCTTT	CASSIWGTEAFF
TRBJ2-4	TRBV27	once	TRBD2	TGTGCCAGCAGCAAAAGACTAGCGGGGGGGCAGGGAAACATTCAGTACTTC	CASSKRLAGGQGNIQYF
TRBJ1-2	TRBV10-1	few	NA	TGCGCCAGCAGTTCGCAGGCTAACTATGGCTACACCTTC	CASSSQANYGYTF
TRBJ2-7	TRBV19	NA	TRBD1	TGTGCCAGTAGTCACTGGGACAGACACTACGAGCAGTACTTC	CASSHWDRHYEQYF
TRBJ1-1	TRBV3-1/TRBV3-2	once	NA	TGTGCCAGCAGCCAGACAGCCCTGAACACTGAAGCTTTCTTT	CASSQTALNTEAFF
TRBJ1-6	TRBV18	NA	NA	TGTGCCAGCTCACCTGATAATTCACCCCTCCACTTT	CASSPDNSPLHF
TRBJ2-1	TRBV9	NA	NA	TGTGCCAGCAGCGGCCTGCGGACTAACTTTGAGCAGTTCTTC	CASSGLRTNFEQFF
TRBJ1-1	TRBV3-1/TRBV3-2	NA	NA	TGTGCCAGCAGCCCACAGGTTGTCACTGAAGCTTTCTTT	CASSPQVVTEAFF
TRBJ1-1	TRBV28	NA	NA	TGTGCCAGCATCGGGGTCACTGAAGCTTTCTTT	CASIGVTEAFF
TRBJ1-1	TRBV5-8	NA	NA	TGTGCCAGCAGCTTGTATAAAAGTCGAAGCGAGAACACTGAAGCTTTCTTT	CASSLYKSRSENTEAFF